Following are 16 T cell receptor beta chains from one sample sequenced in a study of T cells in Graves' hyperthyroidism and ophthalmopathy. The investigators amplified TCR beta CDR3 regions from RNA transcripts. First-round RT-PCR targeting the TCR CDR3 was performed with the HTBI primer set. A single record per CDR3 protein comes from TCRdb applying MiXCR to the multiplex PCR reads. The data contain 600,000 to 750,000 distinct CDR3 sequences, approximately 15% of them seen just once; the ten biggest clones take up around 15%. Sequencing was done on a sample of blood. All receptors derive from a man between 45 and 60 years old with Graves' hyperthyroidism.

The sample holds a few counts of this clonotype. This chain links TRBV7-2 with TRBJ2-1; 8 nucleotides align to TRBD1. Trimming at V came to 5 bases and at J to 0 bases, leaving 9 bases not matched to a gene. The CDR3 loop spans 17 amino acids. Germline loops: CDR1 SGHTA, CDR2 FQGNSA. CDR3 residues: CASSRTGFSSSYNEQFF. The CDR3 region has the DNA TGTGCCAGCAGCCGGACAGGGTTTTCCTCCTCCTACAATGAGCAGTTCTTC.

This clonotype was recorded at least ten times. CDR3 in amino acids: CASSLEGREDYEQYF. For the CDR3, the DNA is TGTGCCAGCAGCTTAGAAGGCAGGGAAGACTACGAGCAGTACTTC. The J gene is TRBJ2-7, the V gene TRBV11-2; possible D gene TRBD1, 5 bases. Germline CDR1 and CDR2: SGHAT and FQNNGV. With 0 bases removed from V and 3 bases from J, the gap between germline ends came to 12 bases. The CDR3 length is 15 residues.

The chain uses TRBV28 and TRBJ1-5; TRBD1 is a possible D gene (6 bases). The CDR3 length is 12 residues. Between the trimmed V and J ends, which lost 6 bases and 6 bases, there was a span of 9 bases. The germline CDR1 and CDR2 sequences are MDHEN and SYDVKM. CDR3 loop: CASSNRVQPQHF. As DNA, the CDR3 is TGTGCCAGCAGCAACAGGGTTCAGCCCCAGCATTTT.

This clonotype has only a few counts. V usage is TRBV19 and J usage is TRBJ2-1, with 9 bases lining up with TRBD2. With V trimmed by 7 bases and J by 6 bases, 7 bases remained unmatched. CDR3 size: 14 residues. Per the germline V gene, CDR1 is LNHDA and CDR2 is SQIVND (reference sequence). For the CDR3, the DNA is TGTGCCAGTAACCTAGCGGGGCGGGCCAATGAGCAGTTCTTC. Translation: CASNLAGRANEQFF.

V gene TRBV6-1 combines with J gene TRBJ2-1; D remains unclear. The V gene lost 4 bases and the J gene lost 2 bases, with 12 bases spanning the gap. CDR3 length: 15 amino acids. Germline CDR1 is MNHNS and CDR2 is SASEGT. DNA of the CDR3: TGTGCCAGCAGTGTTGAACGGGCGCCCTACAATGAGCAGTTCTTC. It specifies CASSVERAPYNEQFF.

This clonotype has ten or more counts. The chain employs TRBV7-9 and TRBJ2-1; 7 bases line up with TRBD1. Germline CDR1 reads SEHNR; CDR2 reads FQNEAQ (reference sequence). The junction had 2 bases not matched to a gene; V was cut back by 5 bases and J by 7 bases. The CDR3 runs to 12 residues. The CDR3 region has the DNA TGTGCCAGCAGCAAACAGGGGAATGAGCAGTTCTTC. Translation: CASSKQGNEQFF.

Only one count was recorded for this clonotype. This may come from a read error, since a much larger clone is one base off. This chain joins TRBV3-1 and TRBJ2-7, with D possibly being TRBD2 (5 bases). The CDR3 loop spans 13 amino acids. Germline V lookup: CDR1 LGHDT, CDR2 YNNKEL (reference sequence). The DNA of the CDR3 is TGTGGCAGCAGCCAAAGAGGGACCTACGAGCAGTACTTC. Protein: CGSSQRGTYEQYF.

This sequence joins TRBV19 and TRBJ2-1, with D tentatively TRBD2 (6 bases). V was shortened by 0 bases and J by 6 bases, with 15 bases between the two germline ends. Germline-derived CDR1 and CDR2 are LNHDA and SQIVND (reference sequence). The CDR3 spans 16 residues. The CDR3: CASSIDEVAAFNEQFF. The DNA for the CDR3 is TGTGCCAGTAGTATAGATGAGGTAGCGGCCTTCAATGAGCAGTTCTTC.

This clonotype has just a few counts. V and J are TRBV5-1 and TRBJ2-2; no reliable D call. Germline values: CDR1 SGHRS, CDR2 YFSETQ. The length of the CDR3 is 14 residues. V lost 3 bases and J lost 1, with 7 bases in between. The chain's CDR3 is CASSSNVNTGELFF. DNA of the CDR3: TGCGCCAGCAGCTCGAACGTGAACACCGGGGAGCTGTTTTTT.

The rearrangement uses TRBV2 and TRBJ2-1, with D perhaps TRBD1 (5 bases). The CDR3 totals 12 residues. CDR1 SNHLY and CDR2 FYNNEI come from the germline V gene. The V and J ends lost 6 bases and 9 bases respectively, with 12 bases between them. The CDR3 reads CASRPGIGEQFF. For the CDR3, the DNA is TGTGCCAGCAGACCAGGGATAGGTGAGCAGTTCTTC.

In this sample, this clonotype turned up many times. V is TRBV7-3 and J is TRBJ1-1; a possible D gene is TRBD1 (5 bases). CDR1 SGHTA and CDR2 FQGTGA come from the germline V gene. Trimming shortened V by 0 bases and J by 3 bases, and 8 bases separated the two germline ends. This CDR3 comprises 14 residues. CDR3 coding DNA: TGTGCCAGCAGCTTAACAGGGGATTACACTGAAGCTTTCTTT. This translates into CASSLTGDYTEAFF.

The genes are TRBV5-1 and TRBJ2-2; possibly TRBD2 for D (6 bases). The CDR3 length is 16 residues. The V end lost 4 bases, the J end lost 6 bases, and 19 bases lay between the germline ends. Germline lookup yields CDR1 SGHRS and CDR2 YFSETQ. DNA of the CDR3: TGCGCCAGCAGCCCCCTCCCTAGCGTCCCGCCCGGGGAGCTGTTTTTT. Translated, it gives CASSPLPSVPPGELFF.

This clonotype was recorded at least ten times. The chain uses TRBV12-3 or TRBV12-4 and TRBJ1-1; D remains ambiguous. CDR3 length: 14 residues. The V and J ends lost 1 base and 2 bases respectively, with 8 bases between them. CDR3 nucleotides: TGTGCCAGCAGTTTAGGTCAGCATAACACTGAAGCTTTCTTT. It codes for CASSLGQHNTEAFF.

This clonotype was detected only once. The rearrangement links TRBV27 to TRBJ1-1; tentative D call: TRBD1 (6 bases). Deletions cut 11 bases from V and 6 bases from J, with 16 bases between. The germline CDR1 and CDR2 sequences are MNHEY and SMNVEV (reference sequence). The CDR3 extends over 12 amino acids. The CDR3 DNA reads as TGTGCCTCTCGGACAGAAGGCCCTGAAGCTTTCTTT. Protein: CASRTEGPEAFF.

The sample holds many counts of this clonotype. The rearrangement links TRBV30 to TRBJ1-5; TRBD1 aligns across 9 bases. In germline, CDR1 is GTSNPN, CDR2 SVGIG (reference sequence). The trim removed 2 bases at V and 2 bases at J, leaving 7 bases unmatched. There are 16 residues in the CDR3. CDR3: CAWSPGTGMGNQPQHF. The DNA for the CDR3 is TGTGCCTGGAGTCCTGGGACAGGGATGGGCAATCAGCCCCAGCATTTT. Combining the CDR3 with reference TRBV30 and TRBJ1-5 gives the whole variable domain SQTIHQWPATLVQPVGSPLSLECTVEGTSNPNLYWYRQAAGRGLQLLFYSVGIGQISSEVPQNLSASRPQDRQFILSSKKLLLSDSGFYLCAWSPGTGMGNQPQHFGDGTRLSIL.

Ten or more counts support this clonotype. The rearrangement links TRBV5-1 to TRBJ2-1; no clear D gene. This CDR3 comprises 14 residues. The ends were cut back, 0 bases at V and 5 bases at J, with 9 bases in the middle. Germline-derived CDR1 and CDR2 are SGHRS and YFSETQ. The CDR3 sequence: CASSLGRTDNEQFF. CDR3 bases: TGCGCCAGCAGCTTGGGGAGAACGGACAATGAGCAGTTCTTC.